This T cell receptor (beta chain) appears in the sequencing data of a study of PD-L1 blockade in urothelial cancer. In the study overall: T cells were recovered from blood samples at a median of 141,255.

Between the trimmed V and J ends, which lost 7 bases and 4 bases, there was a span of 19 bases. Germline lookup yields CDR1 MDHEN and CDR2 SYDVKM. CDR3 length equals 15 residues. The assay was immunoSEQ multiplex PCR, and TCRdb's table has in-frame clones only and misses some. Of about 52,000 clones detected, around 82% appear once; the ten largest clones hold about 5.6%. The sequence came from a man aged 40-55 years with urothelial cancer. The chain carries TRBV28 and TRBJ2-5, with D maybe TRBD2 (5 bases). The source was PBMCs, collected around atezolizumab (anti-PD-L1) treatment. The CDR3 protein is CASISGFLLPETQYF. CDR3 nucleotides: TGTGCCAGCATTTCGGGATTCCTACTACCAGAGACCCAGTACTTC.